What follows is one TCR beta chain and its context. The sample is drawn from a study of blood T cell repertoires in COVID-19. Study-wide background: Specimens from acute and convalescent COVID-19 originated in the United States, Italy and Spain. T cells, B-cell-depleted T cells, or PBMCs supplied cDNA or gDNA.

In the study's own analysis: The assay estimated nucleated cells by amplifying reference gene primers. The assay was immunoSEQ multiplex PCR, and TCRdb's table has in-frame clones only and misses some. V and J calls plus clone size are reproduced from that table; the DNA served to infer D and trimming. Of about 36,000 clones listed, over 60% are singletons. Germline V lookup: CDR1 GTSNPN, CDR2 SVGIG (reference sequence). J was trimmed by 15 bases and V by 2 bases; bases with no gene match: 2. This CDR3 has 12 residues. The sequence was collected from a man aged 55 to 70 with active COVID-19. The V gene is TRBV30, the J gene TRBJ2-1; 15 nucleotides agree with TRBD2. Sequencing was done on a sample of peripheral blood. The CDR3: CAWSRTSGGVFF. The CDR3 DNA sequence: TGTGCCTGGAGTAGGACTAGCGGGGGGGTGTTCTTC.